This T cell receptor (beta chain) was recovered during a study of vaccination effects on CD4 cells after COVID-19. Background on the study: The median interval between the second dose and post-vaccine sampling was 72 days. Study findings and constraints: Vaccine-induced new clones formed most post-vaccine spike-reactive clones in convalescents.

Clones were read by immunoSEQ multiplex PCR, and TCRdb kept only the in-frame ones, dropping some. Of 14,000 or so clones listed, around 81% are singletons. This clone showed up just once. What it recognizes is unknown. Antigen-specific CD4+ T cells were expanded with viral peptide pools in the ViraFEST assay before sequencing. With more than nine days of culture completed, CD4+ T cells were isolated. This person's SARS-CoV-2 infection, confirmed by PCR, occurred between March and December 2020. The cohort was immunized with two doses of either the BNT162b2 or mRNA-1273 vaccine. Half the medium was swapped for IL-2 medium on days 3 and 7. V lost 6 bases and J lost 2, with 5 bases in between. CDR3 length: 11 residues. Germline CDR1 is MNHEY and CDR2 is SVGAGI.

The origin of this receptor is a human donor who had a prior SARS-CoV-2 infection. The sample in question was CD4+ T cells from PBMCs cultured with SARS-CoV-2 spike peptides, obtained after COVID-19 vaccination. The chain links TRBV6-5 to TRBJ2-7, with D unclear. The CDR3 bases are TGTGCCAGCAGATTGACCTACGAGCAGTACTTC. Amino acids: CASRLTYEQYF.